This TCR beta chain was observed in a study of response to subunit inactivated influenza vaccine. General study results and limits: Every seasonal influenza vaccination brings in few new T cells, the authors suggested.

This clonotype was seen at least ten times. Antigen unknown. V was pared by 0 bases and J by 4 bases, with 15 bases between. CDR3 size: 17 residues. CDR1 is MGHRA, CDR2 YSYEKL, per germline. MiXCR, run by TCRdb on the RT-PCR reads, gives a single entry per CDR3 protein. This sample has about 540,000 distinct CDR3 sequences, with around 21% found just once. Another study also made use of these data, one on T cells expressing NK-cell markers. As that study records: It was by 5'RACE template switching with UMIs that TCR beta cDNA was made.

Sequenced here: CD4+ T cells sorted from PBMCs, sampled approximately 13 days after vaccination. V gene TRBV4-1 combines with J gene TRBJ2-2; D unclear. This sequence was found in a man aged 50-60 years who received an inactivated influenza vaccine. The CDR3 DNA sequence: TGCGCCAGCAGCCAAGACCCGGGTCGAATGCGCACCGGGGAGCTGTTTTTT. Translation gives CASSQDPGRMRTGELFF.